The rows below give T cell receptor beta chains drawn from one sample of a study of spatial heterogeneity in lung cancer. TCRdb fed the 5' RACE reads into MiXCR, producing one record per CDR3 protein. This sample yields roughly 13,000 distinct CDR3 sequences, of which around 4.1% are seen a single time; 40% to 55% belongs to the top ten. The sample consisted of PBMCs, taken at surgery. All receptors come from a male donor with early-stage non-small cell lung cancer. Both conserved end residues are part of each CDR3. A D gene is named only where the DNA matches it firmly. A row's size may be missing; if present it is once, few, many or a size class.

D,size,V,J,CDR3,DNA
.,many,TRBV15,TRBJ1-1,CATSRLEYTEAFF,TGTGCCACCAGCAGACTGGAATACACTGAAGCTTTCTTT
.,many,TRBV6-5,TRBJ2-7,CASSRGAHEQYF,TGTGCCAGCAGCCGTGGGGCGCACGAGCAGTACTTC
.,many,TRBV25-1,TRBJ2-1,CASRFRDPRREQFF,TGTGCCAGCAGGTTCCGGGACCCCAGGAGGGAGCAGTTCTTC
TRBD2,many,TRBV5-1,TRBJ2-1,CASSLGQSSGRGEQFF,TGCGCCAGCAGCTTGGGTCAGAGTAGCGGGAGAGGTGAGCAGTTCTTC
.,many,TRBV7-2,TRBJ2-1,CASSLAPDRLGYNEQFF,TGTGCCAGCAGCTTAGCGCCCGATAGACTCGGGTACAATGAGCAGTTCTTC
.,many,TRBV12-3/TRBV12-4,TRBJ2-4,CASRREGGQNIQYF,TGTGCCAGCAGGAGGGAGGGGGGACAAAACATTCAGTACTTC
.,many,TRBV28,TRBJ2-6,CASSSTRTGANVLTF,TGTGCCAGCAGTTCTACGAGGACTGGGGCCAACGTCCTGACTTTC
.,few,TRBV5-4,TRBJ2-1,CASSANRKYNEQFF,TGTGCCAGCAGCGCCAACCGAAAGTACAATGAGCAGTTCTTC
.,many,TRBV20-1,TRBJ2-7,CSARDPGESSLSGQYF,TGCAGTGCTAGAGATCCAGGGGAATCTTCCCTCAGCGGGCAGTACTTC
TRBD2,many,TRBV27,TRBJ2-2,CASSSGLGVTGELFF,TGTGCCAGCAGTTCTGGACTAGGGGTCACCGGGGAGCTGTTTTTT
.,many,TRBV18,TRBJ2-1,CASSPPLNEQFF,TGTGCCAGCTCACCACCGCTCAATGAGCAGTTCTTC
.,many,TRBV28,TRBJ1-1,CASSPRDALGTEAFF,TGTGCCAGCAGTCCAAGGGACGCCCTTGGGACTGAAGCTTTCTTT
.,.,TRBV12-5,TRBJ2-2,CASGLGNTGELFF,TGTGCTAGTGGTTTGGGTAACACCGGGGAGCTGTTTTTT